Following are 3 T cell receptor beta chains from one sample sequenced in a study of T cell changes during pregnancy in multiple sclerosis. Some clones are missing from TCRdb's copy, which holds only in-frame ones; the method was immunoSEQ multiplex PCR. This table holds about 70,000 clones, roughly 94% found once. The sequenced sample was peripheral blood, obtained in the third trimester of pregnancy. Every receptor here comes from a female donor with multiple sclerosis, enrolled in a pregnancy study.

The genes are TRBV7-8 and TRBJ2-1, with D tentatively TRBD1 (5 bases). The CDR3 runs to 13 residues. Germline V CDR1 and CDR2: SGHVS, FQNEAQ. The V gene lost 3 bases and the J gene lost 6 bases, with 9 bases spanning the gap. CDR3 in DNA: TGTGCCAGCAGCTTTGGACACCTCAATGAGCAGTTCTTC. The encoded protein is CASSFGHLNEQFF.

The chain is built from TRBV7-2 and TRBJ2-1, with 13 nucleotides matching TRBD2. CDR1 and CDR2 (germline): SGHTA, FQGNSA. Losses at the gene ends were 5 bases for V and 0 bases for J; bases not matched to a gene: 4. The CDR3 is 17 residues long. The CDR3 nucleotides read TGTGCCAGCAGCCTCGGACTAGCGGGGGACTCCTACAATGAGCAGTTCTTC. It specifies CASSLGLAGDSYNEQFF.

The chain uses TRBV19 and TRBJ1-3; D might be TRBD1 (6 bases). The CDR3 spans 15 residues. The germline V gene encodes CDR1 LNHDA and CDR2 SQIVND (reference sequence). V was clipped by 5 bases and J by 4 bases, with 15 bases between them. The CDR3 sequence: CASSGPDRLGNTIYF. The DNA for the CDR3 is TGTGCCAGTAGTGGGCCCGACAGGCTCGGAAACACCATATATTTT.